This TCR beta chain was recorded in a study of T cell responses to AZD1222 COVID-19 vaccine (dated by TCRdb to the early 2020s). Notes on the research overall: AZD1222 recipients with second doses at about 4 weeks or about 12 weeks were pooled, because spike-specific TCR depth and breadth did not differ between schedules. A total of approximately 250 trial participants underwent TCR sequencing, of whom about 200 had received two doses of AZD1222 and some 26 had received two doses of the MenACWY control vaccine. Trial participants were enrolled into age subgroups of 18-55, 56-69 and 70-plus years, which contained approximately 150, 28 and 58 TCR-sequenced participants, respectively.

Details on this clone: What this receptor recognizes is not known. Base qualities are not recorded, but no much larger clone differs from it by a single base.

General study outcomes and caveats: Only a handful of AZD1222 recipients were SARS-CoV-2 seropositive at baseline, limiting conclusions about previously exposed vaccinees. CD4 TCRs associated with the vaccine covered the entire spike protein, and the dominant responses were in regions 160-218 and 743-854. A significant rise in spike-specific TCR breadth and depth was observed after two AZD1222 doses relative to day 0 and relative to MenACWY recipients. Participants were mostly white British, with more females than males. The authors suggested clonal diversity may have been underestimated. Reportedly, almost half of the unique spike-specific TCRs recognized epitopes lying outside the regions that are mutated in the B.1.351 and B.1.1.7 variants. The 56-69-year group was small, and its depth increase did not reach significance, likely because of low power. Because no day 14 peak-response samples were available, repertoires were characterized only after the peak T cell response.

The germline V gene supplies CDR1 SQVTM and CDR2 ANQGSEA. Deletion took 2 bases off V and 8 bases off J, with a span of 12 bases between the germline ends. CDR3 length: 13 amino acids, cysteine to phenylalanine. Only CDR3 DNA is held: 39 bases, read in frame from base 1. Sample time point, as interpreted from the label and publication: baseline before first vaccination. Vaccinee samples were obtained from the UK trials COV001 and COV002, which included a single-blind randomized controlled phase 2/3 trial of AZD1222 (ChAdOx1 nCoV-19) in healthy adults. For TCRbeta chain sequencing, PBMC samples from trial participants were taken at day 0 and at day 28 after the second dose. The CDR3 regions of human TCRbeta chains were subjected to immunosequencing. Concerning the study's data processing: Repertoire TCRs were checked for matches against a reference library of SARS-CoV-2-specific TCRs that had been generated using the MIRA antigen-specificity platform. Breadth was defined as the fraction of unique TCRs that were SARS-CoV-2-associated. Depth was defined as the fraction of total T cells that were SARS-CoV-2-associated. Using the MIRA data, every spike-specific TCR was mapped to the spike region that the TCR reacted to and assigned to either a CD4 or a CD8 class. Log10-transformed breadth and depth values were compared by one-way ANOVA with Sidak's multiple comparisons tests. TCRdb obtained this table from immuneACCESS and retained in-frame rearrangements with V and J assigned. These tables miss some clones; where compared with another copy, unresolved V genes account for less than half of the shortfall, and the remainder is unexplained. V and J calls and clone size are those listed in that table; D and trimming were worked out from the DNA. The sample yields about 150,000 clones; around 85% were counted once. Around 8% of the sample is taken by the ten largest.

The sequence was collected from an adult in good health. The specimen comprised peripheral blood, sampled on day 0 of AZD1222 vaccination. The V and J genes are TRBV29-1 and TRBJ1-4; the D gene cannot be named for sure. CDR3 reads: CSVETPSREKLFF. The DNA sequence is TGCAGCGTTGAAACACCATCCCGCGAAAAACTGTTTTTT.